Following are 29 T cell receptor beta chains from one sample sequenced in a study of Ad26.COV2.S vaccination and SARS-CoV-2 variants. The treatment is: some 20 received Ad26.COV2.S at low or high dose, single or two shots; about 5 received placebo; per-sample allocation not given. Specimen acquisition occurred on day 63 following the initial vaccine or placebo injection. Some clones are missing from TCRdb's copy, which holds only in-frame ones; the method was immunoSEQ multiplex PCR. The data show approximately 300,000 clones, approximately 86% seen once. The material sequenced was peripheral blood, taken in a trial of Ad26.COV2.S vaccine versus placebo. The receptors were gathered from a person aged 18-65 years who received the Ad26.COV2.S COVID-19 vaccine or a placebo.

This clone occurred once. The chain combines TRBV5-1 with TRBJ2-6; 7 bases are shared with TRBD1. V dropped 4 bases and J dropped 7; count of bases not matched to a gene: 8. The CDR3 length is 15 residues. Germline lookup yields CDR1 SGHRS and CDR2 YFSETQ. CDR3 nucleotide sequence: TGCGCCAGCAGCCCACAGGGGATGGGAGCCAACGTCCTGACTTTC. Its protein is CASSPQGMGANVLTF. Using reference TRBV5-1 and TRBJ2-6 for the parts outside the CDR3, the full variable domain is KAGVTQTPRYLIKTRGQQVTLSCSPISGHRSVSWYQQTPGQGLQFLFEYFSETQRNKGNFPGRFSGRQFSNSRSEMNVSTLELGDSALYLCASSPQGMGANVLTFGAGSRLTVL.

The gene calls are TRBV10-2 and TRBJ2-7; D is undetermined. Trimming pared 10 bases from V and 3 bases from J, leaving 10 bases between. CDR3 length: 11 residues. Germline V gene data show CDR1 as WSHSY and CDR2 as SAAADI. The CDR3 region is CATSWGYEQYF. CDR3 in DNA: TGCGCCACTAGTTGGGGCTACGAGCAGTACTTC.

V usage is TRBV29-1 and J usage is TRBJ2-1, with D possibly being TRBD2 (6 bases). The CDR3 has 13 amino acids. Germline CDR1 SQVTM, CDR2 ANQGSEA. The CDR3 is CSSGAPGSNEQFF. In DNA, the CDR3 is TGCAGTTCTGGGGCACCCGGGAGCAATGAGCAGTTCTTC.

The chain couples TRBV4-1 to TRBJ1-2; unclear D gene. V lost 3 bases to trimming and J lost 6 bases, with 11 bases between them. Germline V gene sequence: CDR1 MGHRA, CDR2 YSYEKL. This CDR3 is built from 13 residues. In DNA form, the CDR3 reads TGCGCCAGCAGCCAGTCGGGAATTCATGGCTACACCTTC. Protein: CASSQSGIHGYTF.

The V gene is TRBV27, the J gene TRBJ1-2; weak D call: TRBD1 (5 bases). V gave up 5 bases and J gave up 8 bases, with 18 bases separating them. Germline CDR1 is MNHEY and CDR2 is SMNVEV (reference sequence). This CDR3 spans 14 amino acids. The CDR3 protein is CASSPLGDRIGYTF. CDR3 DNA: TGTGCCAGCAGTCCCCTTGGGGACCGGATAGGCTACACCTTC.

The J gene is TRBJ1-4, the V gene TRBV18, with a tentative D call TRBD1 (6 bases). The CDR3 extends over 15 amino acids. Germline assignment: CDR1 KGHSH and CDR2 LQKENI. V lost 6 bases and J 4 bases, leaving 15 bases between the germline ends. The CDR3 loop is CASSRSQGGNEKLFF. The CDR3, as DNA: TGTGCCAGCTCCCGAAGCCAAGGGGGTAATGAAAAACTGTTTTTT.

V is TRBV6-6 and J is TRBJ1-2; maybe TRBD1 (5 bases). Trimming removed 0 bases from V and 8 bases from J, with 10 bases in between. The germline gives CDR1 MNHNY, CDR2 SVGAGI (reference sequence). The CDR3 length is 13 residues. CDR3 sequence reads: CASSYSAGQGYTF. CDR3 in DNA: TGTGCCAGCAGTTACTCAGCAGGGCAGGGCTACACCTTC.

The rearrangement joins TRBV3-1 (or the pseudogene TRBV3-2) to TRBJ2-1; D ambiguous. The CDR3 extends over 14 amino acids. Trimming cost V 4 bases and J 3 bases, with 10 bases left between them. CDR1 is LGHDT, CDR2 YNNKEL, per germline (reference sequence). The CDR3 is CASSRTDIYNEQFF. CDR3 in DNA: TGTGCCAGCAGCCGGACGGATATCTACAATGAGCAGTTCTTC.

In this sample, this clone turned up a few times. J is TRBJ2-7 and V is TRBV6-2 or TRBV6-3; D is possibly TRBD1 or TRBD2 (6 bases each). CDR1 and CDR2 (germline): MNHEY, SVGEGT. The CDR3 has 17 residues. Deletions cut 6 bases from V and 2 bases from J, with 23 bases between. The CDR3 reads CASSLLGGHQGPYEQYF. CDR3 coding DNA: TGTGCCAGCAGCCTCTTGGGGGGACACCAAGGTCCCTACGAGCAGTACTTC.

V usage is TRBV15 and J usage is TRBJ1-3; D not certain. Trimming stripped 3 bases from V and 2 bases from J, with 14 bases between. The CDR3 is made up of 16 amino acids. The germline CDR1 and CDR2 sequences are LNHNV and YYDKDF (reference sequence). The CDR3 protein is CATSSPSMSTGNTIYF. The CDR3 nucleotides are TGTGCCACCAGCAGCCCCTCCATGAGTACTGGAAACACCATATATTTT. Complete variable domain (other parts from reference TRBV15 and TRBJ1-3): DAMVIQNPRYQVTQFGKPVTLSCSQTLNHNVMYWYQQKSSQAPKLLFHYYDKDFNNEADTPDNFQSRRPNTSFCFLDIRSPGLGDTAMYLCATSSPSMSTGNTIYFGEGSWLTVV.

The V call is TRBV29-1, the J call TRBJ1-4, with 8 nucleotides matching TRBD1. CDR1 is SQVTM and CDR2 is ANQGSEA in the germline V gene. The length of the CDR3 is 13 residues. The ends lost 2 bases at V and 7 bases at J; junction bases unmatched: 3. The CDR3 is CSVESQGGEKLFF. In nucleotides, the CDR3 is TGCAGCGTTGAATCACAGGGGGGTGAAAAACTGTTTTTT.

This chain joins TRBV6-2 or TRBV6-3 and TRBJ2-7, with 8 bases matching TRBD2. The CDR3 totals 14 residues. With 6 bases clipped from V and 3 bases from J, the junction kept 7 bases outside the gene matches. CDR1 and CDR2 from the germline V gene are MNHEY and SVGEGT. The CDR3 loop is CASSTAAGGYEQYF. DNA of the CDR3: TGTGCCAGCAGCACAGCGGCGGGGGGCTACGAGCAGTACTTC.

The chain has TRBV9 and TRBJ1-1; maybe TRBD1 (5 bases). This CDR3 has 14 residues. V lost 0 bases and J lost 4, with 10 bases in between. Germline CDR1 and CDR2: SGDLS and YYNGEE. The chain's CDR3 is CASSVEGRGTEAFF. The DNA for the CDR3 is TGTGCCAGCAGCGTAGAGGGTAGGGGCACTGAAGCTTTCTTT.

The chain uses TRBV4-2 and TRBJ1-2, with D possibly TRBD1 on 5 matching bases. Germline V lookup: CDR1 LGHNA, CDR2 YNFKEQ. With 0 bases removed from V and 5 bases from J, the gap between germline ends came to 16 bases. The CDR3 sequence is 16 residues long. The DNA of the CDR3 is TGTGCCAGCAGCCAAGACAGCAAAAGGGACCTTTATGGCTACACCTTC. This encodes CASSQDSKRDLYGYTF.

The rearrangement links TRBV5-1 to TRBJ2-1, with D hard to call. Trimming took off 5 bases at V and 5 bases at J, with 11 bases between the two ends. CDR3 size: 13 residues. Germline-derived CDR1 and CDR2 are SGHRS and YFSETQ. The DNA of the CDR3 is TGCGCCAGCAGACTCCCGGAGCACAATGAGCAGTTCTTC. Its protein is CASRLPEHNEQFF.

The chain combines TRBV5-1 with TRBJ2-1; 9 nucleotides align to TRBD1. CDR3 length: 14 residues. The V gene end was trimmed by 0 bases and the J gene end by 8 bases; junction bases not matched to a gene: 3. Germline loops: CDR1 SGHRS, CDR2 YFSETQ. The CDR3, as DNA: TGCGCCAGCAGCTTGGCCGGACAGGGGCATGAGCAGTTCTTC. Protein: CASSLAGQGHEQFF.

V gene TRBV11-2 combines with J gene TRBJ1-1, with 10 bases matching TRBD1. Germline V gene sequence: CDR1 SGHAT, CDR2 FQNNGV. The junction had 8 bases not matched to a gene; V was cut back by 5 bases and J by 5 bases. The length of the CDR3 is 15 residues. CDR3 residues: CASSPRTGGTTEAFF. The CDR3 DNA is TGTGCCAGCAGCCCTCGGACAGGGGGAACGACTGAAGCTTTCTTT.

The chain recombines TRBV30 with TRBJ2-5; TRBD2 might be the D (7 bases). The CDR3 is 16 residues long. The V and J ends lost 0 bases and 5 bases respectively, with 19 bases between them. The germline gives CDR1 GTSNPN, CDR2 SVGIG (reference sequence). The CDR3, as DNA: TGTGCCTGGAGTGTAAAGATCGGGGGGCGCGGGGAGACCCAGTACTTC. It yields the protein CAWSVKIGGRGETQYF.

This clone was recorded once. J is TRBJ1-2 and V is TRBV11-2; 8 bases are a match to TRBD1. Trimming cost V 2 bases and J 5 bases; bases outside gene matches: 7. This CDR3 has 15 amino acids. Germline CDR1 and CDR2: SGHAT and FQNNGV. The CDR3 DNA reads as TGTGCCAGCAGCTTATTCGGACAGGGTTCGTATGGCTACACCTTC. This gives the protein CASSLFGQGSYGYTF.

The chain has TRBV10-2 and TRBJ1-2, with 9 bases fitting TRBD1. CDR1 and CDR2 (germline): WSHSY, SAAADI. The CDR3 spans 16 residues. V gave up 6 bases and J gave up 2 bases; unmatched junction bases: 10. CDR3 in DNA: TGCGCCAGCAGGGACCGGGACAGGGACTTAAACTATGGCTACACCTTC. It encodes CASRDRDRDLNYGYTF.

V gene TRBV5-6 combines with J gene TRBJ2-7, with 8 bases matching TRBD1. CDR1 SGHDT and CDR2 YYEEEE come from the germline V gene. The CDR3 is 16 residues long. Trimming removed 3 bases from V and 2 bases from J; junction bases left unmatched: 10. This chain's CDR3 is CASSSRQGRSAYEQYF. Written as DNA, the CDR3 is TGTGCCAGCAGCTCGAGACAGGGGAGGTCGGCCTACGAGCAGTACTTC. The whole variable domain, remainder taken from reference TRBV5-6 and TRBJ2-7, is DAGVTQSPTHLIKTRGQQVTLRCSPKSGHDTVSWYQQALGQGPQFIFQYYEEEERQRGNFPDRFSGHQFPNYSSELNVNALLLGDSALYLCASSSRQGRSAYEQYFGPGTRLTVT.

With respect to this clone: Other DNA sequences of this sample code for an identical CDR3. The V gene is TRBV28, the J gene TRBJ1-1, with a weak D call TRBD1 (5 bases). This CDR3 spans 14 amino acids. Per the germline V gene, CDR1 is MDHEN and CDR2 is SYDVKM. V lost 4 bases to trimming and J lost 1 base, with 10 bases between them. The CDR3 DNA is TGTGCCAGCAGTTCGGGACGTGGGAACACTGAAGCTTTCTTT. Protein product: CASSSGRGNTEAFF.

Worth noting for this clone: At one end the junction does not follow the germline gene, possibly because of a read error. The chain uses TRBV6-5 and TRBJ2-5; D gene unclear. Per the germline V gene, CDR1 is MNHEY and CDR2 is SVGAGI. This CDR3 contains 15 residues. The CDR3 DNA reads TGTGCCAGCCGTTACTCGGCCCTGTACCAAGAGACCCAGTACTTC. This translates into CASRYSALYQETQYF.

The chain couples TRBV27 to TRBJ2-1, with TRBD2 matching over 11 bases. The CDR3 covers 14 residues. J lost 13 bases, V lost 2 bases, and 7 bases had no gene match. The V gene's germline CDR1 is MNHEY and CDR2 SMNVEV (reference sequence). CDR3: CASSLRGTSGSQFF. In DNA, the CDR3 is TGTGCCAGCAGTTTACGGGGGACTAGCGGTTCTCAGTTCTTC.

The J gene is TRBJ2-7, the V gene TRBV5-3, with 10 bases identical to TRBD1. TRBV5-3 is flagged as an ORF with uncertain function. J gave up 3 bases and V 5 bases, and 5 bases lay outside the gene matches. CDR3 size: 14 residues. The CDR3 loop reads CARSRRDRGYEQYF. In nucleotides, the CDR3 is TGTGCCAGAAGTCGAAGGGACAGGGGCTACGAGCAGTACTTC.

This chain joins TRBV27 and TRBJ2-1; D is perhaps TRBD1 (7 bases). Germline CDR1 and CDR2: MNHEY and SMNVEV (reference sequence). Trimming removed 3 bases at V and 8 bases at J, with 17 bases between. The CDR3 totals 15 residues. The CDR3 sequence: CASSLGLHRGYEQFF. CDR3 nucleotides: TGTGCCAGCAGTTTGGGACTCCACAGGGGCTATGAGCAGTTCTTC.

This clone was recorded once. This chain connects TRBV2 to TRBJ1-4, with D maybe TRBD1 (6 bases). This CDR3 comprises 13 residues. The V gene lost 6 bases and the J gene lost 8 bases, with 13 bases spanning the gap. The V gene's germline CDR1 is SNHLY and CDR2 FYNNEI. DNA of the CDR3: TGTGCCAGCAGCGCCGGGACATACGAAAAACTGTTTTTT. Translating gives CASSAGTYEKLFF. Drawing the rest from reference TRBV2 and TRBJ1-4, the complete variable domain is EPEVTQTPSHQVTQMGQEVILRCVPISNHLYFYWYRQILGQKVEFLVSFYNNEISEKSEIFDDQFSVERPDGSNFTLKIRSTKLEDSAMYFCASSAGTYEKLFFGSGTQLSVL.

This chain uses TRBV7-6 with TRBJ1-2; 8 bases match TRBD1. Germline CDR1 reads SGHVS; CDR2 reads FNYEAQ. Germline trimming cut 3 bases from V and 6 bases from J; bases unmatched to any gene: 3. This CDR3 has 13 residues. CDR3 protein: CASSFPGGNGYTF. The CDR3 nucleotides read TGTGCCAGCAGCTTCCCAGGGGGCAATGGCTACACCTTC.

The chain has TRBV5-1 and TRBJ2-2, with D unresolved. This CDR3 has 15 residues. In germline, CDR1 is SGHRS, CDR2 YFSETQ. Trimming left V 4 bases short and J 7 bases short, with 17 bases between. The DNA of the CDR3 is TGCGCCAGCAGCCCATCCCCCGTGGGGAACGGGGAGCTGTTTTTT. Translation gives CASSPSPVGNGELFF.